This is a list of T cell receptor beta chains from one sample in a study of T cell responses to AZD1222 COVID-19 vaccine. The method was immunoSEQ multiplex PCR; TCRdb's version includes in-frame clones alone and lacks a portion of them. Of about 130,000 clones listed, around nine tenths are singletons. The sample was peripheral blood, taken on day 0 of AZD1222 vaccination. The receptors shown here come from an adult in good health. Each CDR3 is given with its conserved first and last residue. The D gene is left open where the match is weak. Not all rows give a size; the values are once, few, many and, for expanded clones, a class.

TRBJ1-2 | - | TRBV4-2 | - | TGTGCCAGCAGCCAGGGGCCGGGGGCCAACATCTATGGCTACACCTTC | CASSQGPGANIYGYTF
TRBJ2-5 | once | TRBV7-6 | TRBD2 | TGTGCCAGCAGCCCCCGGGCTAGCGGGAGGGCGTTACAAGAGACCCAGTACTTC | CASSPRASGRALQETQYF
TRBJ2-5 | - | TRBV5-5 | - | TGTGCCAGCATCACCGAGGGGGACCAAGAGACCCAGTACTTC | CASITEGDQETQYF
TRBJ1-5 | - | TRBV28 | - | TGTGCCACCGACCCGTGGGTGGATCAGCCCCAGCATTTT | CATDPWVDQPQHF
TRBJ2-2 | - | TRBV6-5 | - | TGTGCCAGCAGTTATTCAGTAAAGGGCGGGGAGCTGTTTTTT | CASSYSVKGGELFF
TRBJ1-5 | - | TRBV28 | - | TGTGCCAGCAGACAAACAGGGACGGGGGGTTTAAAGCCCCAGCATTTT | CASRQTGTGGLKPQHF
TRBJ1-5 | - | TRBV7-2 | - | TGTGCCAGCAGCTTATACGGGGTTAGCAATCAGCCCCAGCATTTT | CASSLYGVSNQPQHF
TRBJ1-5 | - | TRBV18 | TRBD1 | TGTGCCAGCTCAAGCGACAGGGGCGGGCAGCCCCAGCATTTT | CASSSDRGGQPQHF
TRBJ1-1 | - | TRBV19 | - | TGTGCCAGTAGTACCCCGGACGGGAACACTGAAGCTTTCTTT | CASSTPDGNTEAFF
TRBJ1-2 | - | TRBV6-5 | - | TGTGCCGCACGAATGCTACAGGTTTCGAGCTATGGCTACACCTTC | CAARMLQVSSYGYTF
TRBJ1-2 | - | TRBV25-1 | - | TGTGCCAGCAGTGATCAGCGGGAACGACGGGGCTATACCTTC | CASSDQRERRGYTF
TRBJ2-7 | once | TRBV28 | TRBD2 | TGTGCCAGCAGTGATCATGGGACTACCAACCTATACTACGAGCAGTACTTC | CASSDHGTTNLYYEQYF
TRBJ1-6 | - | TRBV3-1/TRBV3-2 | - | TGTGCCAGCAGCCAAGGAACAGGGAGGTCACCCCTCCACTTT | CASSQGTGRSPLHF
TRBJ2-7 | - | TRBV6-2/TRBV6-3 | - | TGTGCCAGCAGTTACCACACTGAAACCTACGAGCAGTACTTC | CASSYHTETYEQYF
TRBJ1-1 | - | TRBV4-1 | - | TGCGCCAGCAGCCAACTCATGAACACTGAAGCTTTCTTT | CASSQLMNTEAFF